These 14 T cell receptor beta chains originate from one sample sequenced in a study of T cell responses to AZD1222 COVID-19 vaccine. Sequenced by immunoSEQ multiplex PCR; TCRdb stores in-frame clones only, minus some. The table lists tens of thousands of clones, over 75% of them singletons. Sample: peripheral blood, taken on day 0 of AZD1222 vaccination. Every receptor here comes from an adult in good health.

This chain links TRBV25-1 with TRBJ1-6; D remains unclear. Trimming took 2 bases from V and 7 from J, leaving 9 bases between them. Per germline, CDR1 MGHDK and CDR2 SYGVNS. The CDR3 is 14 amino acids. The CDR3 spells CASSETGRNSPLHF. Here the CDR3 DNA reads TGTGCCAGCAGTGAAACGGGGAGGAATTCACCCCTCCACTTT.

The rearrangement uses TRBV27 and TRBJ1-4, with D unresolved. Germline assignment: CDR1 MNHEY and CDR2 SMNVEV (reference sequence). The V gene lost 5 bases and the J gene lost 0 bases, with 7 bases spanning the gap. CDR3 size: 14 residues. The DNA of the CDR3 is TGTGCCAGCAGTCCCCTTACAACTAATGAAAAACTGTTTTTT. The encoded protein is CASSPLTTNEKLFF.

This chain uses TRBV1 with TRBJ2-1; the table's TRBD2 call for D was not verified on the DNA. TRBV1 is given as a pseudogene. The CDR3 contains 15 residues. The CDR3 is CTRFRSGGQDSEQFF. The CDR3 DNA reads TGCACCAGGTTTCGGTCGGGGGGGCAGGATAGTGAGCAGTTCTTC.

This clone has just one count. The chain employs TRBV18 and TRBJ1-2; 7 nucleotides align to TRBD1. This CDR3 region has 14 residues. V was clipped by 6 bases and J by 3 bases; unmatched bases: 7. Per germline, CDR1 KGHSH and CDR2 LQKENI. CDR3 DNA: TGTGCCAGCTCTAAAGCCGGGACAGACTATGGCTACACCTTC. This translates into CASSKAGTDYGYTF.

This chain links TRBV6-1 with TRBJ2-7; D is unresolved. The CDR3 is made up of 14 amino acids. V shed 2 bases and J shed 6 bases, with 14 bases lying between them. CDR1 and CDR2 from the germline V gene are MNHNS and SASEGT. CDR3 nucleotides: TGTGCCAGCAGTGAACAGGAGCCCTCTCGCGAGCAGTACTTC. Amino acid sequence: CASSEQEPSREQYF.

The CDR3, as DNA: TGTGCCAGCAGTCTGGCTTCTTCAGCGCGGGGCTACACCTTC. This encodes CASSLASSARGYTF. The chain uses TRBV28 and TRBJ1-2; no clear D. The V gene lost 5 bases and the J gene lost 8 bases, with 18 bases spanning the gap. Germline values: CDR1 MDHEN, CDR2 SYDVKM. This CDR3 spans 14 amino acids.

The CDR3 reads CASSEALRGNQPQHF. The CDR3 nucleotides read TGTGCCAGCAGTGAAGCGTTGAGGGGCAATCAGCCCCAGCATTTT. The V and J genes are TRBV2 and TRBJ1-5; D call uncertain. This CDR3 comprises 15 residues. CDR1 is SNHLY and CDR2 is FYNNEI in the germline V gene. With 0 bases removed from V and 2 bases from J, the gap between germline ends came to 8 bases. Complete variable domain (other parts from reference TRBV2 and TRBJ1-5): EPEVTQTPSHQVTQMGQEVILRCVPISNHLYFYWYRQILGQKVEFLVSFYNNEISEKSEIFDDQFSVERPDGSNFTLKIRSTKLEDSAMYFCASSEALRGNQPQHFGDGTRLSIL.

The gene calls are TRBV5-1 and TRBJ2-1; 7 bases line up with TRBD1. The CDR3 extends over 15 amino acids. V lost 4 bases and J lost 5; bases outside the gene matches: 9. Per the germline V gene, CDR1 is SGHRS and CDR2 is YFSETQ. The CDR3 DNA reads as TGCGCCAGCAGCCCGAGGGACAGTTCGAACAATGAGCAGTTCTTC. Translated: CASSPRDSSNNEQFF.

For this clone: The junction does not match germline at one end; this may be a read error. The CDR3 loop is CASTEQGPNYGYTF. CDR3 DNA: TGTGCCAGCACTGAACAGGGCCCTAACTATGGCTACACCTTC. The V and J genes are TRBV2 and TRBJ1-2, with TRBD1 as a possible D gene (6 bases). Germline CDR1 and CDR2: SNHLY and FYNNEI. This CDR3 is 14 amino acids long.

This chain links TRBV3-1 (or the pseudogene TRBV3-2) with TRBJ2-5, with D perhaps being TRBD1 or TRBD2 (6 bases each). This CDR3 spans 15 amino acids. The V end was cut by 7 bases, the J end by 5 bases, with 20 bases between. From germline, CDR1 is LGHDT and CDR2 YNNKEL (reference sequence). In nucleotides, the CDR3 is TGTGCCAGCAAGCCGTTTGGGGGGCTGGTGGAGACCCAGTACTTC. Translation: CASKPFGGLVETQYF.

This chain connects TRBV19 to TRBJ2-7, with D unclear. Per germline, CDR1 LNHDA and CDR2 SQIVND (reference sequence). This CDR3 has 13 amino acids. V dropped 3 bases and J dropped 0 bases, with 6 bases sitting between them. The CDR3 DNA is TGTGCCAGTAGTATGCGCAACTCCTACGAGCAGTACTTC. This codes for CASSMRNSYEQYF. The variable domain in full, completed from reference TRBV19 and TRBJ2-7, reads DGGITQSPKYLFRKEGQNVTLSCEQNLNHDAMYWYRQDPGQGLRLIYYSQIVNDFQKGDIAEGYSVSREKKESFPLTVTSAQKNPTAFYLCASSMRNSYEQYFGPGTRLTVT.

This rearrangement joins TRBV4-2 to TRBJ1-1; tentatively, D is TRBD1 (5 bases). Trimming shortened V by 4 bases and J by 0 bases, and 18 bases separated the two germline ends. The CDR3 totals 17 residues. In germline, CDR1 is LGHNA, CDR2 YNFKEQ. Here the CDR3 reads CASSPEEGRIMNTEAFF. The CDR3 DNA reads as TGTGCCAGCAGCCCCGAGGAGGGGCGGATCATGAACACTGAAGCTTTCTTT.

J is TRBJ1-5 and V is TRBV6-5, with D possibly matching TRBD1 (5 bases). Deletions cut 8 bases from V and 1 base from J, with 12 bases between. This CDR3 has 14 amino acids. The germline CDR1 and CDR2 sequences are MNHEY and SVGAGI. Written as DNA, the CDR3 is TGTGCCAGCTCGTTGGGGGGGAGCAATCAGCCCCAGCATTTT. Protein sequence: CASSLGGSNQPQHF.

The chain recombines TRBV7-9 with TRBJ1-2; TRBD1 is a possible D gene (6 bases). The germline V gene encodes CDR1 SEHNR and CDR2 FQNEAQ (reference sequence). The CDR3 has 15 amino acids. Trimming removed 2 bases from V and 4 bases from J, with 14 bases in between. CDR3 sequence: CASSLSTGIGYGYTF. The CDR3 nucleotides read TGTGCCAGCAGCTTATCTACAGGGATCGGCTATGGCTACACCTTC.